The rows below give T cell receptor beta chains drawn from one sample of a study of blood T cell repertoires in COVID-19. Produced via immunoSEQ multiplex PCR; TCRdb's table is partial and in-frame only. The repertoire includes roughly 18,000 clones, 89% of them detected once, and less than 15% sits in the top ten. The specimen was peripheral blood. The receptors derive from a man aged 55 to 69 with active COVID-19. CDR3s include the opening cysteine and the closing phenylalanine or tryptophan.

v_gene	len	j_gene	CDR3aa
TRBV11-3	18	TRBJ2-7	CASSSLLNQQGFKSEQYF
TRBV9	17	TRBJ2-5	CASSPRAMGGPQETQYF
TRBV30	14	TRBJ2-7	CAWAGTWGAYEQYF
TRBV27	20	TRBJ2-6	CASSFYITSGLPLGANVLTF
TRBV11-3	15	TRBJ2-5	CASSLGTGPARTQYF
TRBV14	13	TRBJ2-3	CASRLGGTDTQYF
TRBV7-2	16	TRBJ2-3	CASSLSSGGSTDTQYF
TRBV7-6	16	TRBJ1-6	CASSPGQGGDNSPLHF
TRBV20-1	15	TRBJ2-3	CSASWTSGRGDTQYF
TRBV27	13	TRBJ2-7	CASSFRGREEQYF
TRBV7-9	19	TRBJ2-7	CASSSVAWTANTVPYEQYF
TRBV7-8	14	TRBJ2-7	CASSPSQGTYEQYF
TRBV9	17	TRBJ2-5	CASSVGNSGRAGETQYF
TRBV28	15	TRBJ1-1	CASSLWGTGTFEAFF
TRBV6-5	13	TRBJ1-3	CATLGGSGNTIYF